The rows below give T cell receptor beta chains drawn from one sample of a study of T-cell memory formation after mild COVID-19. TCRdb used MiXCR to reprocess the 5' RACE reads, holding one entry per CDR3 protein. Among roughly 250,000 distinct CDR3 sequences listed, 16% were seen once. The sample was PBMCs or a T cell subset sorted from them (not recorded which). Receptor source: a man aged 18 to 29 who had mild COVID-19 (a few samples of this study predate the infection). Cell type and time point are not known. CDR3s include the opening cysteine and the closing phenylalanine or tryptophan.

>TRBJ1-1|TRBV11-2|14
CASSFTGANTEAFF
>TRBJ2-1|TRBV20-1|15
CSARDRLAGGNEQFF
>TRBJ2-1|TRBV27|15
CASSSVTNSYNEQFF
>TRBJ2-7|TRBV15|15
CATSRDPPGTGLQYF
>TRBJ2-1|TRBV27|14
CASSRRGPYNEQFF
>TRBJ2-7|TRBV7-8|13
CASRPQGAGEQYF
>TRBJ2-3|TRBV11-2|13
CASSWDSTDTQYF
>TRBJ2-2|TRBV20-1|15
CSARVGQKNTGELFF
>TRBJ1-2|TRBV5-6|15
CASSPGDAKIYGYTF
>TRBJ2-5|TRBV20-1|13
CSASEGRLETQYF
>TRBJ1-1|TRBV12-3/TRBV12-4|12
CASSSLDSEAFF
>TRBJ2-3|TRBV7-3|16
CASSLFGEKSTDTQYF
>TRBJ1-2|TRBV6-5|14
CASSAREGLEGYTF
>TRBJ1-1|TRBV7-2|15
CASSPEAGTNTEAFF
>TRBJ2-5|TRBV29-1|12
CSVWTGAETQYF
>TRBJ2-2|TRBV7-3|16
CASSHRQGPDTGELFF
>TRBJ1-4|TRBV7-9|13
CASSYTEYEKLFF